The 30 T cell receptor beta chains in this list originate from one sample, sequenced in a study of blood T cell repertoires in COVID-19. The data were produced by immunoSEQ multiplex PCR, yet TCRdb's version contains in-frame clones alone and is incomplete. The sample yields 70,000 to 85,000 clones, roughly 86% seen once. Input material: peripheral blood. The receptors come from a man aged 60 to 69 with acute or convalescent COVID-19.

The V and J genes are TRBV5-4 and TRBJ2-5; TRBD1 matches 7 bases. This CDR3 has 16 residues. Trimming took 4 bases from V and 4 from J; bases not matched to a gene: 13. The germline gives CDR1 SGHNT, CDR2 YYREEE (reference sequence). CDR3 sequence: CASSTTGVRFLETQYF. CDR3 nucleotides: TGTGCCAGCAGCACTACAGGGGTTCGCTTCTTAGAGACCCAGTACTTC.

The chain has TRBV11-3 and TRBJ2-2; 7 bases map to TRBD2. Germline CDR1 SGHNT, CDR2 YENEEA. The CDR3 sequence is 15 residues long. V trimming: 0 bases; J trimming: 2 bases; junction bases outside the gene matches: 0. This CDR3 is CASSLEGLNTGELFF. The CDR3 nucleotides are TGTGCCAGCAGCTTAGAGGGACTAAACACCGGGGAGCTGTTTTTT.

The rearrangement links TRBV4-3 to TRBJ2-3, with TRBD2 identical over 9 bases. The CDR3 loop spans 16 amino acids. With V trimmed by 3 bases and J by 0 bases, 4 bases remained unmatched. Germline V lookup: CDR1 LGHNA, CDR2 YSLEER. The DNA of the CDR3 is TGCGCCAGCAGCCATGGGGCGGGAGGGAGCACAGATACGCAGTATTTT. Its protein is CASSHGAGGSTDTQYF.

The CDR3 region is CASSQEAGTSGRRSGEQYF. CDR3 bases: TGCGCCAGCAGCCAAGAAGCCGGGACTAGCGGGAGGCGGTCTGGGGAGCAGTACTTC. V is TRBV4-3 and J is TRBJ2-7; TRBD2 aligns across 15 bases. Germline values: CDR1 LGHNA, CDR2 YSLEER. The CDR3 runs to 19 residues. V was clipped by 0 bases and J by 7 bases; unmatched bases: 13.

This clone was detected only a few times. V usage is TRBV30 and J usage is TRBJ1-3, with a tentative D call TRBD1 (6 bases). V lost 4 bases and J 4 bases, leaving 14 bases between the germline ends. Per germline, CDR1 GTSNPN and CDR2 SVGIG (reference sequence). CDR3 length equals 14 residues. The CDR3 DNA reads as TGTGCCTGGATCGACAGGCGCAAGGGAAACACCATATATTTT. It yields the protein CAWIDRRKGNTIYF.

This rearrangement joins TRBV6-5 to TRBJ1-5; D gene unclear. Trimming took 5 bases from V and 1 from J, leaving 12 bases between them. CDR3 length equals 15 residues. Germline V lookup: CDR1 MNHEY, CDR2 SVGAGI. CDR3 residues: CASSREGISNQPQHF. In DNA, the CDR3 is TGTGCCAGCAGTCGAGAGGGAATCAGCAATCAGCCCCAGCATTTT.

The chain links TRBV5-4 to TRBJ1-6; 8 positions match TRBD1. Germline CDR1 reads SGHNT; CDR2 reads YYREEE (reference sequence). This CDR3 spans 16 amino acids. V was clipped by 4 bases and J by 6 bases; unmatched bases: 9. The CDR3 DNA reads TGTGCCAGCAGCAGACAGGGGCTTGATCGTAATTCACCCCTCCACTTT. Residues: CASSRQGLDRNSPLHF.

This CDR3 is CASSLQGGAETQYF. CDR3 coding DNA: TGCGCCAGCAGCTTACAGGGGGGGGCAGAGACCCAGTACTTC. The chain carries TRBV5-1 and TRBJ2-5, with D tentatively TRBD1 (8 bases). The CDR3 consists of 14 residues. V gave up 2 bases and J gave up 4 bases, with 12 bases separating them. CDR1 and CDR2 (germline): SGHRS, YFSETQ.

The chain recombines TRBV5-1 with TRBJ2-3, with D maybe TRBD2 (6 bases). V lost 1 base and J lost 3, with 6 bases in between. The CDR3 runs 13 residues. The germline V gene encodes CDR1 SGHRS and CDR2 YFSETQ. The CDR3 loop is CASSLRETDTQYF. DNA of the CDR3: TGCGCCAGCAGCTTGCGGGAGACAGATACGCAGTATTTT.

The CDR3 DNA follows: TGTGCCAGCAGTATCGGGACTAGTGAAACAGATACGCAGTATTTT. This sequence encodes CASSIGTSETDTQYF. The V call is TRBV7-8, the J call TRBJ2-3, with 8 positions matching TRBD2. Germline CDR1 and CDR2: SGHVS and FQNEAQ. The CDR3 consists of 15 residues. The junction had 8 bases not matched to a gene; V was cut back by 6 bases and J by 3 bases.

Details on this clone: The junction differs from germline at one of its ends, possibly a read error. This rearrangement joins TRBV19 to TRBJ1-1; D gene ambiguous. Germline assignment: CDR1 LNHDA and CDR2 SQIVND (reference sequence). CDR3 length: 8 amino acids. The CDR3: CASSSGMF. In DNA, the CDR3 is TGTGCCAGTAGCTCGGGAATGTTT.

This clone came up once. This chain links TRBV5-5 with TRBJ2-2; tentatively, D is TRBD1 (6 bases). Trimming removed 0 bases from V and 3 bases from J, with 12 bases in between. CDR1 SGHKS and CDR2 YYEKEE come from the germline V gene (reference sequence). CDR3 length: 16 amino acids. This CDR3 reads CASSLAMDRYTGELFF. In DNA form, the CDR3 reads TGTGCCAGCAGCTTGGCGATGGACAGATACACCGGGGAGCTGTTTTTT.

The gene calls are TRBV7-2 and TRBJ2-1; maybe TRBD2 (6 bases). The germline CDR1 and CDR2 sequences are SGHTA and FQGNSA. V gave up 1 base and J gave up 8 bases, with 18 bases separating them. This CDR3 region has 16 residues. DNA for the CDR3: TGTGCCAGCAGCTTAGGGTGGCAGGGAGGAAGCGATGAGCAGTTCTTC. Its translation: CASSLGWQGGSDEQFF.

CDR3 region: CASTPGNNEQFF. CDR3 DNA: TGTGCCAGCACCCCGGGGAACAATGAGCAGTTCTTC. The chain links TRBV6-5 to TRBJ2-1; possibly TRBD2 for D (5 bases). The V and J ends lost 7 bases and 5 bases respectively, with 9 bases between them. This CDR3 is 12 amino acids long. Germline CDR1 and CDR2: MNHEY and SVGAGI.

The rearrangement links TRBV5-1 to TRBJ2-2; TRBD1 is a possible D gene (5 bases). Germline V gene sequence: CDR1 SGHRS, CDR2 YFSETQ. There are 15 residues in the CDR3. Deletions cut 4 bases from V and 2 bases from J, with 12 bases between. In nucleotides, the CDR3 is TGCGCCAGCAGCCCAGGGCACGGAAACACCGGGGAGCTGTTTTTT. It is translated as CASSPGHGNTGELFF.

The CDR3 DNA is TGTGCCAGCAGCCCTCCACAGGGGATGAACACTGAAGCTTTCTTT. This encodes CASSPPQGMNTEAFF. The gene calls are TRBV7-2 and TRBJ1-1, with 7 bases matching TRBD1. V shed 5 bases and J 0 bases; nucleotides not matched to a gene: 6. Per germline, CDR1 SGHTA and CDR2 FQGNSA. The CDR3 is 15 amino acids.

The genes are TRBV15 and TRBJ1-5; D uncertain. With 6 bases removed from V and 2 bases from J, the gap between germline ends came to 5 bases. The CDR3 covers 12 residues. Germline V gives CDR1 LNHNV, CDR2 YYDKDF (reference sequence). The CDR3 coding sequence is TGTGCCACCAGTTCAGGCAATCAGCCCCAGCATTTT. It is translated as CATSSGNQPQHF. Variable domain in full (rest from reference TRBV15 and TRBJ1-5): DAMVIQNPRYQVTQFGKPVTLSCSQTLNHNVMYWYQQKSSQAPKLLFHYYDKDFNNEADTPDNFQSRRPNTSFCFLDIRSPGLGDTAMYLCATSSGNQPQHFGDGTRLSIL.

The V call is TRBV7-2, the J call TRBJ2-1; TRBD2 matches at 7 bases. Germline values: CDR1 SGHTA, CDR2 FQGNSA. This CDR3 is 17 amino acids long. Trimming took 5 bases from V and 1 from J; bases not matched to a gene: 11. The DNA of the CDR3 is TGTGCCAGCAGCCCGGCACCCGCGGGAGTTTCCTACAATGAGCAGTTCTTC. Residues: CASSPAPAGVSYNEQFF.

The chain has TRBV5-1 and TRBJ2-3; TRBD2 matches at 13 bases. CDR1 is SGHRS, CDR2 YFSETQ, per germline. J was trimmed by 5 bases and V by 3 bases; bases with no gene match: 6. The CDR3 contains 16 residues. The CDR3 is CASSSQTSGGLDTQYF. DNA for the CDR3: TGCGCCAGCAGCTCTCAGACTAGCGGGGGGCTAGATACGCAGTATTTT.

The chain couples TRBV3-1 (or the pseudogene TRBV3-2) to TRBJ1-1; 9 bases match TRBD1. This CDR3 spans 14 amino acids. With V trimmed by 7 bases and J by 8 bases, 11 bases remained unmatched. The germline CDR1 and CDR2 sequences are LGHDT and YNNKEL (reference sequence). The CDR3 loop reads CASNTPGQGNEAFF. Here the CDR3 DNA reads TGTGCCAGCAACACACCGGGACAGGGCAACGAAGCTTTCTTT.

This sequence joins TRBV7-2 and TRBJ2-7, with TRBD2 matching 8 bases. The CDR3 spans 15 residues. The V and J ends lost 2 bases and 4 bases, in that order; junction bases with no gene match: 7. The germline CDR1 and CDR2 sequences are SGHTA and FQGNSA. The DNA of the CDR3 is TGTGCCAGCAGCTTACTGCGGGGGGCCGGGTACGAGCAGTACTTC. It translates to CASSLLRGAGYEQYF.

The chain carries TRBV12-3 or TRBV12-4 and TRBJ1-4; no firm D call. V lost 7 bases and J lost 10, with 16 bases in between. CDR3 length equals 13 residues. The DNA for the CDR3 is TGTGCCAGCACCGGACTTTCTGGAGGAAAACTGTTTTTT. This encodes CASTGLSGGKLFF.

This clone was seen more than once but under ten times. This chain joins TRBV28 and TRBJ2-3, with 10 nucleotides matching TRBD1. The V gene end was trimmed by 4 bases and the J gene end by 1 base; junction bases not matched to a gene: 5. This CDR3 is 16 amino acids long. Germline CDR1 is MDHEN and CDR2 is SYDVKM. The DNA of the CDR3 is TGTGCCAGCAGTTCCGCCGGGACAGGGGGCACAGATACGCAGTATTTT. It specifies CASSSAGTGGTDTQYF.

The genes are TRBV2 and TRBJ2-6; 8 bases line up with TRBD2. The length of the CDR3 is 17 residues. V lost 6 bases and J lost 6; bases outside the gene matches: 13. In germline, CDR1 is SNHLY, CDR2 FYNNEI. CDR3 sequence (DNA): TGTGCCAGCAGCCCGACTAGCGTACGCCAAGTGGCCAACGTCCTGACTTTC. This translates into CASSPTSVRQVANVLTF.

A word on this clone: Relative to the germline gene, one junction end is altered; a read error may explain this. The CDR3 DNA reads TGTGCCTCCAAAGGGGGCCCCTGGGAACTGTTTTTT. Amino acids: CASKGGPWELFF. The chain has TRBV27 and TRBJ2-2; 7 bases match TRBD1. Germline V gene data show CDR1 as MNHEY and CDR2 as SMNVEV (reference sequence). The CDR3 is 12 amino acids.

The genes are TRBV24-1 and TRBJ2-1; unclear D gene. V lost 4 bases and J lost 10, with 7 bases in between. Germline loops: CDR1 KGHDR, CDR2 SFDVKD. The CDR3 has 11 amino acids. The CDR3 loop reads CATSDPREQFF. The CDR3 DNA reads TGTGCCACCAGTGACCCCAGGGAGCAGTTCTTC.

The V gene is TRBV7-6, the J gene TRBJ2-1; TRBD1 aligns across 7 bases. Trimming at V came to 6 bases and at J to 0 bases, leaving 11 bases not matched to a gene. CDR3 length equals 17 residues. Germline V CDR1 and CDR2: SGHVS, FNYEAQ. This CDR3 reads CASRIDGAGGSYNEQFF. The DNA for the CDR3 is TGTGCCAGCAGAATCGACGGGGCAGGGGGCTCCTACAATGAGCAGTTCTTC.

This clone was detected a few times. The genes are TRBV10-3 and TRBJ2-5; TRBD2 aligns across 11 bases. After removal of 5 bases from V and 4 bases from J, the junction contained 6 bases not matched to a gene. The CDR3 contains 15 residues. Germline CDR1 and CDR2: ENHRY and SYGVKD. CDR3 DNA sequence: TGTGCCATCAGTAAAGGAGGACTAGCGGGAGAGACCCAGTACTTC. Its translation is CAISKGGLAGETQYF.

This clone was seen just once. V gene TRBV5-4 combines with J gene TRBJ1-3; a possible D gene is TRBD1 (5 bases). The V end lost 1 base, the J end lost 2 bases, and 13 bases lay between the germline ends. The CDR3 runs to 16 residues. Germline CDR1 SGHNT, CDR2 YYREEE (reference sequence). The CDR3 loop reads CASSLRGGATGNTIYF. In nucleotides, the CDR3 is TGTGCCAGCAGCTTGCGGGGAGGGGCCACTGGAAACACCATATATTTT. The full variable domain, rest sourced from reference TRBV5-4 and TRBJ1-3, is ETGVTQSPTHLIKTRGQQVTLRCSSQSGHNTVSWYQQALGQGPQFIFQYYREEENGRGNFPPRFSGLQFPNYSSELNVNALELDDSALYLCASSLRGGATGNTIYFGEGSWLTVV.

CDR3 bases: TGTGCCAGCAGTTTGTCAGGGGCCGAGACCCAGTACTTC. Translated, it gives CASSLSGAETQYF. V gene TRBV28 combines with J gene TRBJ2-5, with D maybe TRBD1 (6 bases). Germline V lookup: CDR1 MDHEN, CDR2 SYDVKM. The CDR3 is 13 amino acids. V dropped 3 bases and J dropped 5 bases, with 10 bases sitting between them.